This T cell receptor (beta chain) was identified in a study of blood T cell repertoires in COVID-19. Assay used: immunoSEQ multiplex PCR; TCRdb lists only in-frame clones, some missing. The sample lists about 160,000 clones; 90% were seen once. The junction had 6 bases not matched to a gene; V was cut back by 5 bases and J by 6 bases. The CDR3 loop spans 14 amino acids. CDR1 is SGHRS, CDR2 YFSETQ, per germline. The chain has TRBV5-1 and TRBJ2-2, with 8 bases lining up with TRBD1. The clonotype comes from a man in his sixties with active or convalescent COVID-19. The sample taken for sequencing was peripheral blood. The chain's CDR3 is CASRKTGVPGELFF. In nucleotides, the CDR3 is TGCGCCAGCAGAAAGACAGGGGTTCCCGGGGAGCTGTTTTTT.